This T cell receptor beta chain was retrieved from a study of T cell responses to AZD1222 COVID-19 vaccine. Findings and limits, study-wide: Elevations in Spike-specific TCR breadth and depth followed administration of two AZD1222 doses. Regions left unmutated in variants are reportedly the target of nearly half of spike-specific TCRs. The donor cohort was predominantly white British with a female majority, and clonal diversity may have been underestimated. At study baseline, merely about 6 AZD1222 recipients were seropositive.

For this clone: Its antigen is currently unknown.

Clones were read by immunoSEQ multiplex PCR, and TCRdb kept only the in-frame ones, dropping some. This table holds 95,000 to 150,000 clones, roughly nine tenths found once. The source of this sequence is an adult in good health. Sequenced material: peripheral blood, taken on day 0 of AZD1222 vaccination.

CDR3 protein: CASGLGGGSYEQYF. CDR3 coding DNA: TGTGCCAGCGGGCTCGGCGGCGGGTCTTACGAGCAGTACTTC. This rearrangement joins TRBV27 to TRBJ2-7, with D perhaps TRBD2 (5 bases). V was trimmed by 8 bases and J by 4 bases, leaving 18 bases between them. The CDR3 contains 14 residues. From germline, CDR1 is MNHEY and CDR2 SMNVEV (reference sequence).